This T cell receptor (beta chain) is drawn from a study of blood T cell repertoires in COVID-19. Study-level information: T cells, B-cell-depleted T cells, or PBMCs provided the cDNA or gDNA that served as material.

V was shortened by 0 bases and J by 4 bases, with 16 bases between the two germline ends. From germline, CDR1 is LGHNA and CDR2 YNFKEQ. This CDR3 comprises 17 residues. The cohort comprised adults aged 18 to 89 years residing in about two dozen US areas. Data came from immunoSEQ multiplex PCR; TCRdb stores just in-frame clones and leaves some out. The repertoire holds some 380,000 clones, with 88% as singletons. The genes are TRBV4-2 and TRBJ1-5, with a possible D match to TRBD1 (6 bases). The sequence derives from a woman in her 40s with acute COVID-19. Sequencing was performed on PBMCs or T cells enriched from blood (not recorded which). The CDR3 spells CASSQDTGNLLNQPQHF. The CDR3 DNA follows: TGTGCCAGCAGCCAAGATACAGGGAATCTATTAAATCAGCCCCAGCATTTT.